The present TCR beta chain was sequenced within a study of T cell repertoires in cytomegalovirus infection. Study-wide context: It was the public TCR beta signatures that indicated both CMV infection and matching HLA type.

CDR1 is SGHVS, CDR2 FNYEAQ, per germline. The CDR3 has 13 amino acids. Trimming removed 4 bases at V and 3 bases at J, with 9 bases between. TCRdb recomputed calls from the reads with MiXCR, one row per CDR3 protein. The sample includes around 110,000 distinct CDR3 sequences, 9.5% to 13% of them seen just once. Points from the study as a whole: Using cumulative public TCR beta family frequency, the authors identified those who carried CMV together with the relevant HLA. In two of eight donors, the top clonotype was HLA-C-restricted CMV-specific.

Remarks on this clonotype: Its antigen is unknown.

Sequencing used PBMCs, sequenced either directly or after in vitro stimulation (not recorded which). The sequence was obtained from a human donor in good health (CMV status not recorded). Some clones in this sample may be carry-over from other donors' samples. This chain links TRBV7-6 with TRBJ1-1, with D maybe TRBD1 (5 bases). Written as DNA, the CDR3 is TGTGCCAGCAGCTATGTCAGGGACACTGAAGCTTTCTTT. Translating it yields CASSYVRDTEAFF.